This is a list of T cell receptor beta chains from one sample in a study of patients and donors after allogeneic stem cell transplantation. TCRdb used MiXCR to reprocess the RT-PCR reads, holding one entry per CDR3 protein. The sample records about 87,000 distinct CDR3 sequences, around 5% being singletons. What was sequenced was blood, either unsorted or a sorted T cell fraction (not recorded which). These receptors were taken from a human donor who was either an allogeneic HSCT recipient or a stem cell or donor lymphocyte infusion donor (not recorded which). It is not recorded whose cells these are; they may come from a transplant donor. Both conserved end residues are part of each CDR3. Each record gives: D gene, J gene, V gene, clone size, CDR3 protein, CDR3 DNA. The D gene is left open where the match is weak. Size values are once, few and many counts, or a class for expanded clones, and some rows have none.

NA TRBJ2-3 TRBV7-2 few CASSPEASDTQYF TGTGCCAGCAGCCCTGAAGCCTCAGATACGCAGTATTTT
TRBD1 TRBJ2-7 TRBV5-4 few CASSPGGQGALGEQYF TGTGCCAGCAGCCCTGGCGGACAGGGGGCGTTAGGTGAGCAGTACTTC
NA TRBJ2-3 TRBV20-1 many CSARIPSLSTDTQYF TGCAGTGCTAGAATACCGTCGCTTAGCACAGATACGCAGTATTTT
NA TRBJ2-1 TRBV6-6 few CASSPFNEQFF TGTGCCAGCAGCCCATTCAATGAGCAGTTCTTC
TRBD1 TRBJ2-2 TRBV2 many CASSGGTAEPTNTGELFF TGTGCCAGCAGTGGGGGGACAGCCGAACCTACGAACACCGGGGAGCTGTTTTTT
TRBD1 TRBJ2-1 TRBV5-8 few CASSQGQGLNEQFF TGTGCCAGCAGCCAAGGACAGGGGCTCAATGAGCAGTTCTTC
TRBD2 TRBJ2-1 TRBV27 many CASSPGGGRKQFF TGTGCCAGCAGCCCCGGGGGGGGGAGAAAGCAGTTCTTC
NA TRBJ2-7 TRBV13 few CASSLNKGVHGEQYF TGTGCCAGCAGCTTAAATAAGGGGGTTCACGGAGAGCAGTACTTC
NA TRBJ1-4 TRBV19 few CASSMLAGESIKKLFF TGTGCCAGTAGTATGCTTGCGGGGGAGTCCATCAAAAAACTGTTTTTT
NA TRBJ1-1 TRBV18 many CASFGRQNTEAFF TGTGCCAGCTTCGGACGGCAGAACACTGAAGCTTTCTTT
TRBD1 TRBJ2-2 TRBV5-4 many CASSLQTGLDTGELFF TGTGCCAGCAGCTTGCAGACAGGGTTGGACACCGGGGAGCTGTTTTTT
TRBD2 TRBJ2-5 TRBV2 NA CASSGEGASGRREKETQYF TGTGCCAGCAGTGGAGAGGGGGCTAGCGGGAGGAGAGAAAAAGAGACCCAGTACTTC
NA TRBJ1-2 TRBV2 few CASRPQPQYGYTF TGTGCCAGCAGGCCCCAACCCCAATATGGCTACACCTTC
TRBD1 TRBJ2-6 TRBV14 few CASSRDRGSGANVLTF TGTGCCAGCAGCCGGGACAGGGGCTCTGGGGCCAACGTCCTGACTTTC
TRBD1 TRBJ2-5 TRBV27 NA CASRSLDRGETQYF TGTGCCAGCAGATCCCTTGACAGGGGAGAGACCCAGTACTTC
TRBD2 TRBJ2-2 TRBV4-1 many CASSQRLAGGPNAGELFF TGCGCCAGCAGCCAAAGACTAGCGGGGGGTCCGAACGCCGGGGAGCTGTTTTTT
TRBD2 TRBJ2-2 TRBV5-1 many CASRQSGTAYGELFF TGCGCCAGCAGACAAAGCGGGACGGCCTACGGGGAGCTGTTTTTT
NA TRBJ2-7 TRBV5-5 many CASSLHPTRYEQYF TGTGCCAGCAGCTTACATCCCACTCGCTACGAGCAGTACTTC
NA TRBJ1-5 TRBV7-2 many CASSLGTPTSGQPQHF TGTGCCAGCAGCCTCGGGACTCCGACCAGTGGTCAGCCCCAGCATTTT
TRBD2 TRBJ2-1 TRBV4-2 few CASSLEGQTSGSKIEQFF TGTGCCAGCAGCCTCGAGGGCCAGACTAGCGGGAGCAAAATTGAGCAGTTCTTC
TRBD2 TRBJ2-1 TRBV20-1 many CSATAWTSAYNEQFF TGCAGTGCGACCGCCTGGACTAGCGCCTACAATGAGCAGTTCTTC
NA TRBJ1-1 TRBV14 many CASSPLQGTEAFF TGTGCCAGCAGCCCATTACAGGGAACTGAAGCTTTCTTT
NA TRBJ1-6 TRBV28 many CASSIRGGRNSPLHF TGTGCCAGCAGTATCCGAGGGGGGCGGAATTCACCCCTCCACTTT
NA TRBJ2-2 TRBV5-1 few CASSLEGGANTGELFF TGCGCCAGCAGCTTGGAGGGGGGGGCGAACACCGGGGAGCTGTTTTTT